The next 23 T cell receptor beta chains were all read from a single sample in a study of blood T cells in healthy people across ages. For the second PCR, which ran for 7 to 11 cycles, a sample-barcoded 5' primer and a J-beta primer mix were used. TCRdb independently ran MiXCR on the 5' RACE reads; one entry per CDR3 protein. The sample has 700,000 to 950,000 distinct CDR3 sequences; 40% to 45% are singletons. Sequenced material: blood. Receptors originate from a woman aged 60-75 years in good health.

With regard to this clonotype: A single base separates this from a much larger clone, so it may be a read error. J is TRBJ2-1 and V is TRBV7-2; the match to TRBD2 covers 8 bases. Trimming cost V 5 bases and J 13 bases; bases outside gene matches: 13. The CDR3 contains 14 residues. The V gene's germline CDR1 is SGHTA and CDR2 FQGNSA. The CDR3 spells CASSPEGRTSHQFF. The CDR3, as DNA: TGTGCCAGCAGCCCAGAAGGTAGGACTAGCCACCAGTTCTTC.

For this clonotype: A much larger clone is a single base away; this may be a read error. J is TRBJ2-7 and V is TRBV6-2 or TRBV6-3; weak D call: TRBD2 (6 bases). V was cut by 8 bases and J by 7 bases, with 18 bases left in between. There are 13 residues in the CDR3. In germline, CDR1 is MNHEY, CDR2 SVGEGT. Here the CDR3 reads CASDHWRDGEQYF. The CDR3, as DNA: TGTGCCAGCGATCATTGGCGGGACGGTGAGCAGTACTTC.

The chain has TRBV5-6 and TRBJ2-7; D is unresolved. The V gene's germline CDR1 is SGHDT and CDR2 YYEEEE. Trimming pared 3 bases from V and 6 bases from J, leaving 16 bases between. CDR3 length: 14 residues. The CDR3 reads CASSSMARDSEQYF. The CDR3 DNA is TGTGCCAGCAGCTCCATGGCGAGAGACTCCGAGCAGTACTTC.

Remarks on this clonotype: Sequence at one end of the junction differs from germline and may be a read error. The chain combines TRBV30 with TRBJ2-5, with 8 bases identical to TRBD2. The germline gives CDR1 GTSNPN, CDR2 SVGIG (reference sequence). The CDR3 runs to 11 residues. CDR3 protein: CDWSGGETQYF. CDR3 sequence (DNA): TGTGACTGGAGCGGGGGAGAGACCCAGTACTTC.

This clonotype was recorded many times. The V call is TRBV15, the J call TRBJ2-5; unclear D gene. Per the germline V gene, CDR1 is LNHNV and CDR2 is YYDKDF (reference sequence). The CDR3 covers 15 residues. V was shortened by 0 bases and J by 5 bases, with 13 bases between the two germline ends. CDR3 protein: CATSRDFTSGETQYF. The CDR3 nucleotides are TGTGCCACCAGCAGAGATTTTACTTCGGGCGAGACCCAGTACTTC. Together with reference TRBV15 and TRBJ2-5, the CDR3 gives the full variable domain: DAMVIQNPRYQVTQFGKPVTLSCSQTLNHNVMYWYQQKSSQAPKLLFHYYDKDFNNEADTPDNFQSRRPNTSFCFLDIRSPGLGDTAMYLCATSRDFTSGETQYFGPGTRLLVL.

This chain uses TRBV18 with TRBJ2-3; TRBD2 matches 12 bases. This CDR3 is 16 amino acids long. V lost 1 base, J lost 5 bases, and 4 bases stayed unmatched. The germline V gene has CDR1 KGHSH and CDR2 LQKENI. The CDR3 reads CASSPRTSGELDTQYF. The CDR3 DNA is TGTGCCAGCTCACCACGGACTAGCGGGGAGCTAGATACGCAGTATTTT.

The chain is built from TRBV7-6 and TRBJ2-1, with 10 bases aligning to TRBD2. This CDR3 has 15 residues. Looked up from germline, CDR1 is SGHVS and CDR2 is FNYEAQ. V lost 5 bases and J lost 6; bases outside the gene matches: 7. CDR3 sequence: CASSDLAGVGNEQFF. CDR3 DNA: TGTGCCAGCAGCGACCTAGCGGGAGTCGGCAATGAGCAGTTCTTC.

The J gene is TRBJ1-1, the V gene TRBV27, with 7 bases fitting TRBD1. The germline V gene has CDR1 MNHEY and CDR2 SMNVEV (reference sequence). After removal of 5 bases from V and 6 bases from J, the junction contained 12 bases not matched to a gene. The length of the CDR3 is 15 residues. CDR3 nucleotides: TGTGCCAGCAGTCTGGACAGGTCTCCCCGGGCTGAAGCTTTCTTT. It encodes CASSLDRSPRAEAFF.

Comment on this clonotype: Germline and junction disagree at one end, which may indicate a read error. The chain uses TRBV9 and TRBJ1-2; 8 bases map to TRBD1. Germline V CDR1 and CDR2: SGDLS, YYNGEE. CDR3 length: 14 residues. CDR3 sequence: CACSATGEAGGYTF. CDR3 bases: TGTGCCTGCAGCGCGACAGGGGAGGCGGGTGGCTACACCTTC.

To note about this clonotype: A read error may produce the germline difference seen at one junction end. The V gene is TRBV5-5, the J gene TRBJ2-5; D gene ambiguous. This CDR3 has 13 amino acids. Germline values: CDR1 SGHKS, CDR2 YYEKEE (reference sequence). The CDR3 sequence: CASGLGRQETRYF. In DNA, the CDR3 is TGTGCCAGCGGCTTGGGAAGACAAGAGACCCGGTACTTC. The variable domain in full, completed from reference TRBV5-5 and TRBJ2-5, reads DAGVTQSPTHLIKTRGQQVTLRCSPISGHKSVSWYQQVLGQGPQFIFQYYEKEERGRGNFPDRFSARQFPNYSSELNVNALLLGDSALYLCASGLGRQETRYFGPGTRLLVL.

The chain links TRBV9 to TRBJ1-4; D gene uncertain. V gave up 2 bases and J gave up 0 bases, with 11 bases separating them. There are 16 residues in the CDR3. The V gene's germline CDR1 is SGDLS and CDR2 YYNGEE. The chain's CDR3 is CASSVGFYTTNEKLFF. CDR3 sequence (DNA): TGTGCCAGCAGCGTTGGGTTCTATACAACTAATGAAAAACTGTTTTTT.

This clonotype was seen only a few times. The rearrangement uses TRBV3-1 and TRBJ2-2, with D perhaps TRBD1 or TRBD2 (6 bases each). Germline values: CDR1 LGHDT, CDR2 YNNKEL (reference sequence). The CDR3 covers 15 residues. Deletions cut 6 bases from V and 5 bases from J, with 16 bases between. The CDR3 sequence: CASRPSGGLTGELFF. The CDR3 nucleotides read TGTGCCAGCAGGCCTAGTGGGGGGCTTACCGGGGAGCTGTTTTTT.

With regard to this clonotype: This may arise from a read error, as a much more abundant clone is one base away. V usage is TRBV29-1 and J usage is TRBJ2-3, with D possibly TRBD2 on 7 matching bases. Germline V lookup: CDR1 SQVTM, CDR2 ANQGSEA. This CDR3 is 13 amino acids long. The DNA for the CDR3 is TGCAGCGTTGAAGGTGGGGGGGCAGATAGGCAGTATTTT. Protein: CSVEGGGADRQYF.

This chain joins TRBV11-2 and TRBJ2-1; D might be TRBD2 (5 bases). This CDR3 contains 15 residues. V gave up 5 bases and J gave up 4 bases, with 15 bases separating them. The germline V gene encodes CDR1 SGHAT and CDR2 FQNNGV. The CDR3 sequence: CASSHPGRTYNEQFF. The CDR3 DNA follows: TGTGCCAGCAGCCACCCAGGACGGACTTACAATGAGCAGTTCTTC.

The CDR3 region has the DNA TGTGCCAGCAGTGGAGACAGGGGGCTAAGTACGCAGTATTTT. Its protein product is CASSGDRGLSTQYF. J is TRBJ2-3 and V is TRBV6-4, with 10 bases fitting TRBD1. This CDR3 contains 14 residues. Germline CDR1 reads MRHNA; CDR2 reads SNTAGT. After removal of 4 bases from V and 8 bases from J, the junction contained 6 bases not matched to a gene.

V is TRBV9 and J is TRBJ2-7; a weak D match, TRBD1 (6 bases). Germline loops: CDR1 SGDLS, CDR2 YYNGEE. This CDR3 is built from 13 residues. The V and J ends lost 4 bases and 3 bases respectively, with 11 bases between them. The CDR3 region has the DNA TGTGCCAGCAGCTCACAGGACAGCTACGAGCAGTACTTC. It yields the protein CASSSQDSYEQYF.

CDR3 sequence: CSANRGALQETQFF. CDR3 sequence (DNA): TGCAGTGCGAACCGGGGTGCCCTCCAAGAGACCCAGTTCTTC. The chain is built from TRBV20-1 and TRBJ2-5; weak D call: TRBD2 (5 bases). The DNA end favors TRBJ2-1, so the J call may be wrong. The germline gives CDR1 DFQATT, CDR2 SNEGSKA (reference sequence). The CDR3 is 14 residues long.

This clonotype has just a few counts. V is TRBV14 and J is TRBJ2-3; tentative D call: TRBD2 (5 bases). CDR1 and CDR2 from the germline V gene are SGHDN and FVKESK. The CDR3 length is 17 residues. V dropped 0 bases and J dropped 0 bases, with 13 bases sitting between them. The DNA of the CDR3 is TGTGCCAGCAGCCAAGACGACTATCCTTTCAGCACAGATACGCAGTATTTT. Protein sequence: CASSQDDYPFSTDTQYF.

This chain connects TRBV5-1 to TRBJ2-5, with 9 nucleotides matching TRBD2. V lost 4 bases, J lost 4 bases, and 11 bases stayed unmatched. The CDR3 extends over 16 amino acids. Per the germline V gene, CDR1 is SGHRS and CDR2 is YFSETQ. In DNA form, the CDR3 reads TGCGCCAGCAGCCCCCGAGGTAGCGGGGGCGGAGAGACCCAGTACTTC. Amino acid sequence: CASSPRGSGGGETQYF.

This sequence joins TRBV12-3 or TRBV12-4 and TRBJ2-3; D possibly uses TRBD1 or TRBD2 (6 bases each). The CDR3 is 15 amino acids. V dropped 6 bases and J dropped 4 bases, with 17 bases sitting between them. The CDR3 DNA follows: TGTGCCAGCAGGATCGTGGGGGGCCCTGCAGATACGCAGTATTTT. This gives the protein CASRIVGGPADTQYF.

This clonotype has a handful of counts. J is TRBJ2-7 and V is TRBV6-1, with TRBD1 identical over 9 bases. Per germline, CDR1 MNHNS and CDR2 SASEGT. The V gene end was trimmed by 4 bases and the J gene end by 5 bases; junction bases not matched to a gene: 3. The CDR3 is 13 residues long. The CDR3 DNA reads TGTGCCAGCAGTGCACAGGGGGCCGACGAGCAGTACTTC. Translated, it gives CASSAQGADEQYF.

The rearrangement joins TRBV20-1 to TRBJ2-7; D is unclear. The V end lost 0 bases, the J end lost 2 bases, and 11 bases lay between the germline ends. The CDR3 contains 14 residues. CDR1 and CDR2 (germline): DFQATT, SNEGSKA (reference sequence). DNA of the CDR3: TGCAGTGCTAGAGATGTGGCAAAACCCTACGAGCAGTACTTC. It codes for CSARDVAKPYEQYF.

Ten or more counts support this clonotype. V usage is TRBV13 and J usage is TRBJ2-7, with unresolved D. The germline gives CDR1 PRHDT, CDR2 FYEKMQ (reference sequence). The germline V and J ends were trimmed by 0 bases and 1 base, with 7 bases remaining between them. This CDR3 has 14 residues. CDR3 amino acids: CASSLGVRSYEQYF. In nucleotides, the CDR3 is TGTGCCAGCAGCTTAGGTGTCAGGTCCTACGAGCAGTACTTC.